These 2 T cell receptor beta chains were sequenced from one sample in a study of molecular identifiers for immune sequencing clone quantification. Each CDR3 protein is one row after TCRdb ran MiXCR on the PCR reads. This sample has 550,000 to 750,000 distinct CDR3 sequences, with 15% to 20% found just once. Sequenced material: naive CD8+ T cells from blood, with Jurkat cell RNA spiked in. The subset here: FACS-sorted CD8+CD4-CCR7+CD45RA+ naive T cells. The receptors stem from a human donor in good health. Some libraries in this study had Jurkat cell RNA spiked in.

This clonotype was detected many times. The chain joins TRBV7-4 to TRBJ2-7; D may be TRBD1 (6 bases). The germline gives CDR1 SGHVT, CDR2 SQSDAQ. This CDR3 is built from 14 residues. The V and J ends lost 5 bases and 6 bases respectively, with 17 bases between them. DNA of the CDR3: TGTGCCAGCAGCGCAAACAGGGCTTTCTGCGAGCAGTACTTC. This codes for CASSANRAFCEQYF.

In this sample, this clonotype turned up many times. The chain has TRBV7-2 and TRBJ2-7; D remains unclear. The CDR3 runs to 13 residues. The germline V and J ends were trimmed by 4 bases and 4 bases, with 11 bases remaining between them. Germline lookup yields CDR1 SGHTA and CDR2 FQGNSA. The CDR3 reads CASSSVTPYEQYF. The DNA for the CDR3 is TGTGCCAGCAGCTCGGTTACGCCGTACGAGCAGTACTTC.